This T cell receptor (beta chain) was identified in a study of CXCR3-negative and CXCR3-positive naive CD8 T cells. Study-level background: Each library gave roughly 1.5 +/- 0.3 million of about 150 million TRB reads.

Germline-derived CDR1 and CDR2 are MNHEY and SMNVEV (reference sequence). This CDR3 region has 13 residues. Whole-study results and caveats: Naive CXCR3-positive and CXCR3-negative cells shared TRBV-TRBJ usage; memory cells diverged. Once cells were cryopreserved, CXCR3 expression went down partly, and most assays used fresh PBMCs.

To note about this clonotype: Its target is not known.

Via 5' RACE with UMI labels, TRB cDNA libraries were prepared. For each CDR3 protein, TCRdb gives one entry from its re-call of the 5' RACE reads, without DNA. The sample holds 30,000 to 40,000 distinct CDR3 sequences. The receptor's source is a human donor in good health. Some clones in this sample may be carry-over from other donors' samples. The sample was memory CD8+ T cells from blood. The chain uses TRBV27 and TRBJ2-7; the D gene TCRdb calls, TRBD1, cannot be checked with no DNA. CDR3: CASSLTGGYEQYF.